A single T cell receptor (beta chain) is shown here with its context. The sample is drawn from a study of blood T cell repertoires in COVID-19. For the study at large: COVID-19 samples, acute and convalescent, were from the United States, Italy and Spain.

Study processing details: From reference gene primer amplification, estimates of nucleated cell counts were derived. This table comes from immunoSEQ multiplex PCR, and its TCRdb copy is limited to in-frame clones, with some not included. V and J calls and clone size are copied from that table; D and trimming were computed from the DNA. The repertoire holds almost 65,000 clones, with around 90% as singletons. Germline CDR1 is LGHDT and CDR2 is YNNKEL (reference sequence). CDR3 length: 13 amino acids. V gave up 0 bases and J gave up 10 bases, with 12 bases separating them. In terms of age and location, participants ranged from about 18 to 95 years and lived in fewer than 30 US areas. Cohort allocation depended upon clinical history that participants reported.

This chain uses TRBV3-1 (or the pseudogene TRBV3-2) with TRBJ1-1; maybe TRBD1 (5 bases). The clonotype originates from a middle-aged woman who had recovered from COVID-19. Sequencing was done on a sample of PBMCs or T cells enriched from blood (not recorded which). CDR3 loop: CASSQDGARIAFF. For the CDR3, the DNA is TGTGCCAGCAGCCAAGATGGGGCGCGGATAGCTTTCTTT.